This is a list of T cell receptor beta chains from one sample in a study of blood T cells in healthy people across ages. TCRdb re-called the 5' RACE reads with MiXCR, one entry per CDR3 protein. The sample shows under 2 million distinct CDR3 sequences, roughly 32% of them seen only once. Specimen: blood. All receptors come from a woman aged 25 to 39 in good health. Both conserved end residues are part of each CDR3. D genes are given only for firm matches. Size values are once, few and many counts, or a class for expanded clones, and some rows have none.

d_call,v_call,clone_size,j_call,cdr3_aa,cdr3_nt
NA,TRBV12-3/TRBV12-4,few,TRBJ1-1,CASSLGWAFEAAFF,TGTGCCAGCAGTTTAGGGTGGGCGTTTGAGGCAGCTTTCTTT
TRBD2,TRBV11-3,NA,TRBJ2-3,CASSPQRGIDTQYF,TGTGCCAGCAGTCCCCAGCGGGGGATAGATACGCAGTATTTT
TRBD2,TRBV29-1,many,TRBJ2-7,CSVGTTYEQYF,TGCAGCGTGGGGACTACCTACGAGCAGTACTTC
NA,TRBV5-1,NA,TRBJ1-2,CASSLSPNGYTF,TGCGCCAGCAGTTTATCTCCCAATGGCTACACCTTC
NA,TRBV20-1,few,TRBJ2-1,CSIRDSSYNEQFF,TGCAGTATCCGGGACTCGTCCTACAATGAGCAGTTCTTC
NA,TRBV5-1,few,TRBJ2-1,CASSLAGQMLDEQFF,TGCGCCAGCAGCTTGGCCGGACAGATGCTTGATGAGCAGTTCTTC
NA,TRBV3-1,NA,TRBJ2-1,CASSQGKANEQFF,TGTGCCAGCAGCCAGGGAAAGGCGAATGAGCAGTTCTTC
NA,TRBV4-2,NA,TRBJ2-7,CASSQVSVVSPYEQYF,TGTGCCAGCAGCCAAGTTTCGGTCGTCAGTCCCTACGAGCAGTACTTC
NA,TRBV6-1,NA,TRBJ2-7,CASSLPRGEWTYEQYF,TGTGCCAGCAGTTTACCCAGGGGGGAGTGGACCTACGAGCAGTACTTC
TRBD1,TRBV6-5,NA,TRBJ1-2,CASSYWGQGGINYGYTF,TGTGCCAGCAGTTACTGGGGACAGGGAGGTATTAACTATGGCTACACCTTC
TRBD2,TRBV27,NA,TRBJ2-7,CATPGLATAYEQYF,TGTGCCACCCCCGGACTAGCGACCGCCTACGAGCAGTACTTC
TRBD1,TRBV19,NA,TRBJ2-3,CASSTGTARTQVDTQYF,TGTGCCAGTAGTACCGGGACAGCCAGAACACAGGTGGATACGCAGTATTTT
TRBD1,TRBV13,few,TRBJ2-3,CASSLGQGKSYF,TGTGCCAGCAGCTTAGGACAGGGGAAATCGTATTTT
NA,TRBV5-1,NA,TRBJ1-4,CASSPGGDGNNEKLFF,TGCGCCAGCAGCCCCGGGGGGGACGGGAATAATGAAAAACTGTTTTTT
NA,TRBV15,NA,TRBJ2-7,CATSRDLDKTYEQYF,TGTGCCACCAGCAGAGATTTGGACAAGACCTACGAGCAGTACTTC
NA,TRBV7-2,many,TRBJ2-5,CASSLSVRGEETQYF,TGTGCCAGCAGCTTATCGGTTAGGGGGGAGGAGACCCAGTACTTC
TRBD2,TRBV4-1,NA,TRBJ2-7,CASSQPTSGRYEQYF,TGCGCCAGCAGCCAACCGACTAGCGGGAGGTACGAGCAGTACTTC
TRBD1,TRBV6-6,NA,TRBJ2-1,CASSYRGQGVGNEQFF,TGTGCCAGCAGTTACCGGGGACAGGGTGTGGGGAATGAGCAGTTCTTC
NA,TRBV20-1,NA,TRBJ2-5,CSARAFARGAVETQYF,TGCAGTGCTAGAGCCTTCGCTCGGGGGGCAGTGGAGACCCAGTACTTC
NA,TRBV7-6,NA,TRBJ1-2,CASSLGGGRLNYGYTF,TGTGCCAGCAGCTTAGGGGGGGGCCGCCTTAACTATGGCTACACCTTC
NA,TRBV4-1,many,TRBJ2-7,CASSQSTGYEQYF,TGCGCCAGCAGCCAATCCACAGGGTACGAGCAGTACTTC
NA,TRBV7-3,NA,TRBJ1-1,CASSLTGGASEAFF,TGTGCCAGCAGCTTAACAGGAGGCGCCTCTGAAGCTTTCTTT
NA,TRBV27,NA,TRBJ1-2,CASSLYGGPTSNYGYTF,TGTGCCAGCAGTTTATATGGGGGTCCGACCTCTAACTATGGCTACACCTTC
TRBD2,TRBV20-1,NA,TRBJ2-7,CSTSRSGVREQYF,TGCAGTACTAGTCGTAGCGGGGTCCGCGAGCAGTACTTC
NA,TRBV3-1,NA,TRBJ2-5,CASSQVQGKLGEETQYF,TGTGCCAGCAGCCAAGTACAGGGAAAGTTGGGGGAAGAGACCCAGTACTTC
TRBD2,TRBV5-1,NA,TRBJ2-4,CASSRLAGAVNIQYF,TGCGCCAGCAGCAGACTAGCGGGAGCCGTAAACATTCAGTACTTC
TRBD2,TRBV3-1,NA,TRBJ2-3,CASSQERTSGTDTQYF,TGTGCCAGCAGCCAAGAAAGGACTAGCGGCACAGATACGCAGTATTTT
TRBD2,TRBV30,NA,TRBJ2-7,CAWSVVAGEGEQYF,TGTGCCTGGAGTGTGGTAGCGGGAGAAGGCGAGCAGTACTTC
NA,TRBV4-1,few,TRBJ2-7,CASSHSKYPLRGHYEQYF,TGCGCCAGCAGCCACTCCAAGTACCCGTTACGGGGGCACTACGAGCAGTACTTC
NA,TRBV20-1,NA,TRBJ2-1,CSARDYASYDEQFF,TGCAGTGCTAGAGATTACGCGAGCTACGATGAGCAGTTCTTC
NA,TRBV3-1,NA,TRBJ1-5,CASSQDVGTSAPQHF,TGTGCCAGCAGCCAAGATGTAGGGACATCGGCGCCCCAGCATTTT
NA,TRBV5-1,NA,TRBJ2-6,CASSVQGFSGANVLTF,TGCGCCAGCAGCGTGCAGGGGTTCTCTGGGGCCAACGTCCTGACTTTC
TRBD1,TRBV20-1,NA,TRBJ2-5,CSASLRDRGGATQYF,TGCAGTGCTAGCCTCCGGGACAGGGGGGGGGCGACCCAGTACTTC
NA,TRBV12-3/TRBV12-4,NA,TRBJ1-2,CASSLSQQEERGGYTF,TGTGCCAGCAGTCTTAGCCAACAGGAAGAGCGAGGTGGCTACACCTTC
NA,TRBV7-2,many,TRBJ1-2,CASSLTNIYGYTF,TGTGCCAGCAGCTTAACCAACATATATGGCTACACCTTC
NA,TRBV7-9,few,TRBJ1-5,CASSYGPQGSNQPQHF,TGTGCCAGCAGCTATGGACCTCAGGGGAGCAATCAGCCCCAGCATTTT
NA,TRBV6-1,few,TRBJ2-5,CASSKGAAQETQYF,TGTGCCAGCAGTAAAGGGGCGGCACAAGAGACCCAGTACTTC
NA,TRBV12-3/TRBV12-4,few,TRBJ2-5,CASSLLAGPHGKKTQYF,TGTGCCAGCAGTCTGTTGGCGGGTCCCCACGGGAAAAAGACCCAGTACTTC
TRBD1,TRBV5-1,once,TRBJ2-1,CTSSFRDRNNEQFF,TGCACCAGCAGCTTCCGGGACAGGAACAATGAGCAGTTCTTC
TRBD2,TRBV27,once,TRBJ2-1,CASSFGAGGRNEHFF,TGTGCCAGCAGTTTCGGGGCGGGAGGGCGGAATGAGCACTTCTTC
NA,TRBV7-9,NA,TRBJ2-5,CASSSSKGETQYF,TGTGCCAGCAGCTCCAGTAAGGGCGAGACCCAGTACTTC
NA,TRBV19,few,TRBJ2-5,CASSTLGLREETQYF,TGTGCCAGTAGTACCCTGGGCCTTCGTGAAGAGACCCAGTACTTC
NA,TRBV29-1,many,TRBJ2-7,CSVEDRNYEQYF,TGCAGCGTTGAAGATCGTAACTACGAGCAGTACTTC
NA,TRBV4-1,NA,TRBJ1-1,CASSQRQPTEAFF,TGCGCCAGCAGCCAAAGACAGCCCACTGAAGCTTTCTTT
NA,TRBV11-1,NA,TRBJ2-7,CASSPVGQPATYEQYF,TGTGCCAGCAGCCCCGTCGGGCAGCCCGCCACCTACGAGCAGTACTTC
TRBD1,TRBV9,NA,TRBJ2-3,CASSPGQGQQYF,TGTGCCAGCAGCCCAGGACAGGGCCAGCAGTATTTT
TRBD1,TRBV7-2,NA,TRBJ2-7,CASTHRTGDYEQYF,TGTGCCAGCACCCACAGAACAGGGGACTACGAGCAGTACTTC
NA,TRBV20-1,many,TRBJ1-2,CSAQTFDGQGGYTF,TGCAGTGCTCAGACCTTCGACGGTCAAGGAGGCTACACCTTC